A single sample gave rise to the 6 T cell receptor beta chains below, sequenced in a study of cytomegalovirus exposure and HLA in healthy donors. The protocol was immunoSEQ multiplex PCR, while the TCRdb copy is restricted to in-frame clones and leaves out a portion. The sample records approximately 300,000 clones, 75% to 90% being singletons. Material: PBMCs. The origin of the receptors is a woman younger than 30 in good health and CMV-seronegative.

The genes are TRBV6-5 and TRBJ2-2, with D hard to call. From germline, CDR1 is MNHEY and CDR2 SVGAGI. Trimming removed 4 bases from V and 0 bases from J, with 12 bases in between. CDR3 length equals 16 residues. The CDR3, as DNA: TGTGCCAGCAGTTCTCGCGCGGCAGCGAACACCGGGGAGCTGTTTTTT. It is translated as CASSSRAAANTGELFF.

The gene calls are TRBV6-1 and TRBJ1-1, with D unclear. V lost 6 bases and J 1 base, leaving 6 bases between the germline ends. In germline, CDR1 is MNHNS, CDR2 SASEGT. The CDR3 extends over 12 amino acids. The CDR3 is CASRQTNTEAFF. The CDR3 nucleotides read TGTGCCAGCAGACAGACGAACACTGAAGCTTTCTTT.

The V call is TRBV19, the J call TRBJ2-7, with TRBD2 matching 7 bases. J gave up 3 bases and V 1 base, and 3 bases lay outside the gene matches. The CDR3 length is 14 residues. Germline values: CDR1 LNHDA, CDR2 SQIVND (reference sequence). The CDR3 bases are TGTGCCAGTAGTATAGCCCTAGCGGTCTACGAGCAGTACTTC. It specifies CASSIALAVYEQYF.

The rearrangement uses TRBV7-2 and TRBJ2-7; 12 nucleotides align to TRBD2. V was pared by 1 base and J by 4 bases, with 5 bases of the junction left unmatched. The length of the CDR3 is 16 residues. The germline V gene has CDR1 SGHTA and CDR2 FQGNSA. The CDR3 loop is CASSLVGGTSGYEQYF. The CDR3 region has the DNA TGTGCCAGCAGCTTAGTTGGTGGGACTAGCGGGTACGAGCAGTACTTC.

The V and J genes are TRBV20-1 and TRBJ2-1, with 7 bases lining up with TRBD1. CDR1 is DFQATT and CDR2 is SNEGSKA in the germline V gene (reference sequence). Trimming removed 6 bases from V and 7 bases from J; junction bases left unmatched: 3. There are 11 residues in the CDR3. This chain's CDR3 is CSAPDRNEQFF. The CDR3 DNA reads TGCAGTGCCCCGGACAGGAATGAGCAGTTCTTC.

This chain joins TRBV7-9 and TRBJ2-2; 7 bases fit TRBD2. J lost 3 bases, V lost 5 bases, and 3 bases had no gene match. The germline V gene encodes CDR1 SEHNR and CDR2 FQNEAQ (reference sequence). This CDR3 comprises 14 residues. The CDR3 here is CASSREGYTGELFF. CDR3 DNA sequence: TGTGCCAGCAGCAGGGAGGGGTACACCGGGGAGCTGTTTTTT.